The 23 T cell receptor beta chains below were found in one sample sequenced in a study of cytomegalovirus exposure and HLA in healthy donors. It was with 60 Vbeta and 13 Jbeta primers that the PCR ran. The data were produced by immunoSEQ multiplex PCR, yet TCRdb's version contains in-frame clones alone and is incomplete. In the table there are some 130,000 clones, 77% of which are singletons. Sample: PBMCs. The receptors shown here come from a woman aged 55 to 70 in good health and CMV-seronegative.

The V gene is TRBV27, the J gene TRBJ1-4; 8 positions agree with TRBD1. Unmatched junction bases numbered 5, after V lost 1 base and J lost 7 bases. CDR3 size: 15 residues. CDR1 MNHEY and CDR2 SMNVEV come from the germline V gene (reference sequence). The CDR3 DNA is TGTGCCAGCAGTTTATTACAACAGGGGGTTGAAAAACTGTTTTTT. Protein sequence: CASSLLQQGVEKLFF.

This chain uses TRBV4-1 with TRBJ2-7, with 7 nucleotides matching TRBD1. Per the germline V gene, CDR1 is MGHRA and CDR2 is YSYEKL. This CDR3 is built from 14 residues. V lost 4 bases, J lost 4 bases, and 7 bases stayed unmatched. CDR3 protein: CASSRGQTTYEQYF. The DNA of the CDR3 is TGCGCCAGCAGCCGGGGACAGACAACGTACGAGCAGTACTTC.

V and J are TRBV7-3 and TRBJ2-3, with TRBD1 as a possible D gene (5 bases). The V end lost 4 bases, the J end lost 5 bases, and 7 bases lay between the germline ends. CDR1 and CDR2 from the germline V gene are SGHTA and FQGTGA. This CDR3 is built from 12 residues. The CDR3 protein is CASSSRGDTQYF. The DNA for the CDR3 is TGTGCCAGCAGCTCTAGGGGAGATACGCAGTATTTT.

J is TRBJ2-7 and V is TRBV7-9, with D perhaps TRBD2 (6 bases). The CDR3 consists of 15 residues. Trimming took off 1 base at V and 0 bases at J, with 10 bases between the two ends. In germline, CDR1 is SEHNR, CDR2 FQNEAQ (reference sequence). In DNA, the CDR3 is TGTGCCAGCAGCTTAGTAGCGGTCAGCTCCTACGAGCAGTACTTC. The encoded protein is CASSLVAVSSYEQYF.

This rearrangement joins TRBV28 to TRBJ1-4; D unclear. The CDR3 length is 14 residues. Germline V gene sequence: CDR1 MDHEN, CDR2 SYDVKM. V lost 5 bases and J 0 bases, leaving 7 bases between the germline ends. CDR3 DNA sequence: TGTGCCAGCAGTAATGGAGCAACTAATGAAAAACTGTTTTTT. Its translation is CASSNGATNEKLFF.

The V call is TRBV19, the J call TRBJ2-3, with D unclear. Germline CDR1 and CDR2: LNHDA and SQIVND (reference sequence). Between the trimmed V and J ends, which lost 5 bases and 0 bases, there was a span of 12 bases. CDR3 length equals 15 residues. Here the CDR3 DNA reads TGTGCCAGTAGTCCCCAGGATACTAGCACAGATACGCAGTATTTT. It is translated as CASSPQDTSTDTQYF. The full variable domain, with the rest looked up from reference TRBV19 and TRBJ2-3, is DGGITQSPKYLFRKEGQNVTLSCEQNLNHDAMYWYRQDPGQGLRLIYYSQIVNDFQKGDIAEGYSVSREKKESFPLTVTSAQKNPTAFYLCASSPQDTSTDTQYFGPGTRLTVL.

CDR3 DNA: TGCGCCAGCAGCTTGGACAGGGACTACTACGAGCAGTACTTC. This sequence encodes CASSLDRDYYEQYF. V usage is TRBV5-1 and J usage is TRBJ2-7, with D possibly being TRBD2 (7 bases). Looked up from germline, CDR1 is SGHRS and CDR2 is YFSETQ. The CDR3 contains 14 residues. Trimming took off 0 bases at V and 3 bases at J, with 10 bases between the two ends.

This chain uses TRBV11-2 with TRBJ1-3, with 8 bases matching TRBD1. Germline lookup yields CDR1 SGHAT and CDR2 FQNNGV. CDR3 length equals 18 residues. The V gene end was trimmed by 1 base and the J gene end by 3 bases; junction bases not matched to a gene: 11. CDR3 region: CASSLVRTGPLVGNTIYF. DNA of the CDR3: TGTGCCAGCAGCTTAGTCCGGACAGGGCCTCTCGTTGGAAACACCATATATTTT.

The CDR3 DNA reads TGTGCCCGAGGGACAGGGGTCGAGCAGTACTTC. Its translation is CARGTGVEQYF. The chain employs TRBV30 and TRBJ2-7; 10 positions agree with TRBD1. Germline assignment: CDR1 GTSNPN and CDR2 SVGIG (reference sequence). The CDR3 contains 11 residues. V shed 8 bases, J shed 6 bases, and the junction held 4 bases outside the gene matches.

The rearrangement joins TRBV19 to TRBJ1-5, with 7 positions matching TRBD1. The length of the CDR3 is 16 residues. V was pared by 7 bases and J by 4 bases, with 13 bases of the junction left unmatched. CDR1 LNHDA and CDR2 SQIVND come from the germline V gene (reference sequence). CDR3 sequence: CASNPNRDRDNQPQHF. The CDR3 nucleotides read TGTGCCAGTAACCCCAACCGGGACAGAGATAATCAGCCCCAGCATTTT.

The CDR3 DNA reads as TGTGCCAGCAGTGAGGGGGGACAGCGAGATACCTTC. It codes for CASSEGGQRDTF. This chain connects TRBV6-1 to TRBJ1-2; 7 nucleotides match TRBD1. Trimming at V came to 3 bases and at J to 14 bases, leaving 9 bases not matched to a gene. This CDR3 spans 12 amino acids. Germline loops: CDR1 MNHNS, CDR2 SASEGT.

This chain connects TRBV7-3 to TRBJ2-5; 8 positions match TRBD1. Germline loops: CDR1 SGHTA, CDR2 FQGTGA. The J segment lost 5 bases and the V segment lost 4 bases, leaving 9 bases of the junction unmatched. The CDR3 covers 15 residues. Here the CDR3 DNA reads TGTGCCAGCAGCTCCGGGACAGGTAGTTGGGAGACCCAGTACTTC. It codes for CASSSGTGSWETQYF.

The chain recombines TRBV27 with TRBJ1-5, with 8 bases matching TRBD1. The CDR3 has 15 amino acids. Per germline, CDR1 MNHEY and CDR2 SMNVEV (reference sequence). V dropped 6 bases and J dropped 0; count of bases not matched to a gene: 4. As DNA, the CDR3 is TGTGCCAGCAGAGACAGGGGAAATAGCAATCAGCCCCAGCATTTT. Translated: CASRDRGNSNQPQHF.

V is TRBV27 and J is TRBJ2-2; possible D gene TRBD1, 6 bases. CDR1 is MNHEY, CDR2 SMNVEV, per germline (reference sequence). V was cut by 6 bases and J by 2 bases, with 16 bases left in between. This CDR3 is built from 16 residues. CDR3 amino acids: CASSPWTGHNTGELFF. In DNA form, the CDR3 reads TGTGCCAGCAGCCCTTGGACGGGACACAACACCGGGGAGCTGTTTTTT.

The chain is built from TRBV6-6 and TRBJ2-3, with a possible D match to TRBD1 (5 bases). V lost 6 bases, J lost 2 bases, and 15 bases lay in between. There are 15 residues in the CDR3. The germline gives CDR1 MNHNY, CDR2 SVGAGI (reference sequence). The CDR3 reads CASSYSDRFTDTQYF. In DNA, the CDR3 is TGTGCCAGCAGCTATTCCGACAGATTCACAGATACGCAGTATTTT.

This clone was seen a single time. The chain links TRBV6-5 to TRBJ1-3; D may be TRBD1 (5 bases). With 3 bases removed from V and 0 bases from J, the gap between germline ends came to 6 bases. This CDR3 comprises 14 residues. Germline values: CDR1 MNHEY, CDR2 SVGAGI. CDR3 nucleotides: TGTGCCAGCAGTTATGACAGCTCTGGAAACACCATATATTTT. It codes for CASSYDSSGNTIYF.

The V call is TRBV27, the J call TRBJ2-1; 11 nucleotides match TRBD2. CDR3 size: 15 residues. V gave up 6 bases and J gave up 3 bases; unmatched junction bases: 4. CDR1 is MNHEY, CDR2 SMNVEV, per germline (reference sequence). The CDR3 sequence is CASRKGTSGYNEQFF. CDR3 DNA sequence: TGTGCCAGCAGAAAGGGGACTAGCGGCTACAATGAGCAGTTCTTC.

This clone was detected only once. V and J are TRBV18 and TRBJ1-5; TRBD1 matches at 8 bases. The V gene's germline CDR1 is KGHSH and CDR2 LQKENI. The CDR3 consists of 16 residues. V was clipped by 4 bases and J by 0 bases; unmatched bases: 5. As DNA, the CDR3 is TGTGCCAGCTCACTAAAGACAGGGGATAGCAATCAGCCCCAGCATTTT. Protein sequence: CASSLKTGDSNQPQHF.

V gene TRBV5-4 combines with J gene TRBJ2-3, with D perhaps matching TRBD1 (6 bases). Trimming pared 4 bases from V and 1 base from J, leaving 10 bases between. This CDR3 has 14 residues. In germline, CDR1 is SGHNT, CDR2 YYREEE (reference sequence). The CDR3 loop is CASSRRTGTDTQYF. CDR3 bases: TGTGCCAGCAGCAGACGGACAGGCACAGATACGCAGTATTTT.

This clone has only a few counts. An end of the junction differs from the germline gene, which may be a read error. The chain uses TRBV5-1 and TRBJ2-2; 9 bases align to TRBD2. CDR3 length equals 18 residues. Germline values: CDR1 SGHRS, CDR2 YFSETQ. This chain's CDR3 is CASSPYLSGRPNTGELFF. In DNA, the CDR3 is TGCGCCAGCAGCCCGTACTTAAGCGGGAGGCCGAATACCGGGGAGCTGTTTTTT. Full variable domain (rest looked up from reference TRBV5-1 and TRBJ2-2): KAGVTQTPRYLIKTRGQQVTLSCSPISGHRSVSWYQQTPGQGLQFLFEYFSETQRNKGNFPGRFSGRQFSNSRSEMNVSTLELGDSALYLCASSPYLSGRPNTGELFFGEGSRLTVL.

The chain combines TRBV29-1 with TRBJ2-1; D is perhaps TRBD2 (6 bases). The CDR3 has 12 amino acids. CDR1 and CDR2 (germline): SQVTM, ANQGSEA. V lost 4 bases and J 6 bases, leaving 10 bases between the germline ends. The CDR3 coding sequence is TGCAGCGTTGTTCTAGCGATCAATGAGCAGTTCTTC. Translated: CSVVLAINEQFF.

V and J are TRBV6-5 and TRBJ2-3; D ambiguous. The V gene's germline CDR1 is MNHEY and CDR2 SVGAGI. Between the trimmed V and J ends, which lost 6 bases and 0 bases, there was a span of 10 bases. This CDR3 comprises 14 residues. The CDR3 coding sequence is TGTGCCAGCAGGGGTCCGAGGAGCACAGATACGCAGTATTTT. This codes for CASRGPRSTDTQYF.

The chain links TRBV27 to TRBJ2-5; no clear D. CDR3 length equals 14 residues. CDR1 and CDR2 from the germline V gene are MNHEY and SMNVEV (reference sequence). Deletions cut 0 bases from V and 2 bases from J, with 7 bases between. The CDR3 nucleotides are TGTGCCAGCAGTTTATCCCTCCTTCAAGAGACCCAGTACTTC. Amino acid sequence: CASSLSLLQETQYF.